This passage covers 23 T cell receptor beta chains from one sample sequenced in a study of TIL therapy for anti-PD-1-resistant metastatic lung cancer. This sample's time point: pre-treatment sample, taken before nivolumab and TIL therapy. This was the immunoSEQ v3 assay. Only in-frame clones appear in the TCRdb table, and some are missing; sequencing was by immunoSEQ multiplex PCR. Of some 37,000 clones in the sample, less than 85% were seen once. The sequencing here drew on blood, taken at baseline. These receptors were obtained from a person aged 25-85 years with non-small cell lung cancer.

V usage is TRBV5-1 and J usage is TRBJ2-1, with D possibly matching TRBD2 (6 bases). This CDR3 region has 15 residues. Germline lookup yields CDR1 SGHRS and CDR2 YFSETQ. V lost 4 bases and J 3 bases, leaving 14 bases between the germline ends. The DNA for the CDR3 is TGCGCCAGCAGCCCCCCTAGCGACAGCTACAATGAGCAGTTCTTC. Translated: CASSPPSDSYNEQFF.

This clone showed up just a few times. The chain carries TRBV4-2 and TRBJ1-2; D ambiguous. The CDR3 has 13 residues. Germline V gene lookup returns CDR1 LGHNA and CDR2 YNFKEQ. V lost 0 bases and J 2 bases, leaving 4 bases between the germline ends. CDR3 sequence reads: CASSQDGNYGYTF. The CDR3, as DNA: TGTGCCAGCAGCCAAGATGGGAACTATGGCTACACCTTC.

The gene calls are TRBV2 and TRBJ1-6, with a tentative D call TRBD1 (5 bases). V lost 1 base and J 6 bases, leaving 10 bases between the germline ends. Looked up from germline, CDR1 is SNHLY and CDR2 is FYNNEI. The CDR3 is 15 amino acids. CDR3 in DNA: TGTGCCAGCAGTGAAGTGGCCGGGGGTAATTCACCCCTCCACTTT. It is translated as CASSEVAGGNSPLHF.

The sample holds a few counts of this clone. CDR3 amino acids: CASSDRVGAFF. The DNA of the CDR3 is TGTGCCAGCAGTGACAGGGTTGGAGCTTTCTTT. The rearrangement joins TRBV2 to TRBJ1-1; possible D gene TRBD1, 5 bases. V was shortened by 3 bases and J by 10 bases, with 9 bases between the two germline ends. This CDR3 is built from 11 residues. The germline gives CDR1 SNHLY, CDR2 FYNNEI.

V and J are TRBV28 and TRBJ2-6; D gene uncertain. The CDR3 has 14 amino acids. Germline loops: CDR1 MDHEN, CDR2 SYDVKM. The germline V and J ends were trimmed by 5 bases and 2 bases, with 7 bases remaining between them. The CDR3 loop is CASSPRAGANVLTF. The CDR3 DNA sequence: TGTGCCAGCAGTCCTAGGGCTGGGGCCAACGTCCTGACTTTC.

The chain uses TRBV18 and TRBJ2-5, with 12 bases fitting TRBD2. Germline lookup yields CDR1 KGHSH and CDR2 LQKENI. The junction had 12 bases not matched to a gene; V was cut back by 6 bases and J by 7 bases. The CDR3 spans 16 residues. The CDR3 loop reads CASSPLSSGGAGTQYF. CDR3 bases: TGTGCCAGCTCCCCGCTGTCTAGCGGGGGGGCCGGGACCCAGTACTTC.

The rearrangement joins TRBV6-5 to TRBJ2-7; no firm D call. Germline loops: CDR1 MNHEY, CDR2 SVGAGI. The CDR3 spans 14 residues. V lost 2 bases and J lost 2, with 10 bases in between. The CDR3 protein is CASSYGRFTYEQYF. In DNA form, the CDR3 reads TGTGCCAGCAGTTACGGTCGGTTTACCTACGAGCAGTACTTC.

This clone has more than one count but fewer than ten. The CDR3: CASRLTGTADEKLFF. The CDR3 region has the DNA TGCGCCAGCAGACTGACCGGGACAGCAGATGAAAAACTGTTTTTT. The V gene is TRBV5-1, the J gene TRBJ1-4; 7 nucleotides align to TRBD1. Germline V gives CDR1 SGHRS, CDR2 YFSETQ. This CDR3 has 15 amino acids. V was pared by 5 bases and J by 6 bases, with 10 bases of the junction left unmatched.

This clone was found once. The J gene is TRBJ2-1, the V gene TRBV5-4, with 7 positions matching TRBD2. Germline lookup yields CDR1 SGHNT and CDR2 YYREEE (reference sequence). V was pared by 0 bases and J by 9 bases, with 21 bases of the junction left unmatched. The CDR3 totals 19 residues. The chain's CDR3 is CASSLGGSRSFGMPTEQFF. Written as DNA, the CDR3 is TGTGCCAGCAGCTTGGGCGGGAGTCGTTCATTCGGAATGCCCACTGAGCAGTTCTTC.

The gene calls are TRBV4-2 and TRBJ2-3, with unresolved D. CDR3 length equals 15 residues. From germline, CDR1 is LGHNA and CDR2 YNFKEQ. Trimming removed 0 bases from V and 3 bases from J, with 10 bases in between. The CDR3 loop reads CASSQDRQLTDTQYF. CDR3 coding DNA: TGTGCCAGCAGCCAAGATCGTCAGCTGACAGATACGCAGTATTTT.

This clone was seen just once. The sample holds other DNA sequences that translate to the same CDR3. The J gene is TRBJ2-3, the V gene TRBV7-2; TRBD2 matches 9 bases. Looked up from germline, CDR1 is SGHTA and CDR2 is FQGNSA. Unmatched junction bases numbered 3, after V lost 5 bases and J lost 3 bases. The CDR3 is 14 residues long. The chain's CDR3 is CASSLGLATDTQYF. The CDR3 DNA sequence: TGTGCCAGCAGCCTGGGACTAGCAACAGATACGCAGTATTTT.

This chain links TRBV29-1 with TRBJ2-1; 11 positions agree with TRBD2. The length of the CDR3 is 16 residues. Germline lookup yields CDR1 SQVTM and CDR2 ANQGSEA. With 4 bases clipped from V and 4 bases from J, the junction kept 9 bases outside the gene matches. The CDR3 sequence: CSVAPLTSGEYNEQFF. The CDR3 DNA follows: TGCAGCGTTGCCCCACTGACTAGCGGGGAATACAATGAGCAGTTCTTC.

The chain employs TRBV14 and TRBJ2-7, with D hard to call. Germline CDR1 reads SGHDN; CDR2 reads FVKESK. This CDR3 has 11 amino acids. Trimming cost V 6 bases and J 3 bases, with 6 bases left between them. The CDR3 reads CASSHVYEQYF. CDR3 bases: TGTGCCAGCAGTCATGTCTACGAGCAGTACTTC.

This clone was picked up one time. The chain links TRBV7-2 to TRBJ2-6; D gene uncertain. Deletions cut 5 bases from V and 1 base from J, with 9 bases between. Germline CDR1 SGHTA, CDR2 FQGNSA. The CDR3 is made up of 15 amino acids. The CDR3 spells CASSPQMSGANVLTF. CDR3 nucleotides: TGTGCCAGCAGCCCCCAGATGTCTGGGGCCAACGTCCTGACTTTC.

This sequence joins TRBV28 and TRBJ2-5; no firm D call. CDR1 is MDHEN and CDR2 is SYDVKM in the germline V gene. The CDR3 sequence is 14 residues long. Between the trimmed V and J ends, which lost 10 bases and 5 bases, there was a span of 20 bases. CDR3 DNA: TGTGCCACCGTACCCGGGTCCCGGGCGGAGACCCAGTACTTC. Translation gives CATVPGSRAETQYF.

In DNA form, the CDR3 reads TGCGCCAGCAGCTGGGGCGGGGAGACCCAGTACTTC. Its protein product is CASSWGGETQYF. This sequence joins TRBV5-1 and TRBJ2-5; D is possibly TRBD1 or TRBD2 (5 bases each). The CDR3 is 12 amino acids. CDR1 is SGHRS, CDR2 YFSETQ, per germline. V lost 3 bases to trimming and J lost 5 bases, with 8 bases between them.

The gene calls are TRBV28 and TRBJ2-7; D uncertain. Trimming stripped 4 bases from V and 0 bases from J, with 22 bases between. The length of the CDR3 is 18 residues. Germline loops: CDR1 MDHEN, CDR2 SYDVKM. CDR3 region: CASSSHISDTEYSYEQYF. For the CDR3, the DNA is TGTGCCAGCAGTTCGCATATTTCAGACACAGAATACTCCTACGAGCAGTACTTC.

This clone was seen a few times. This chain links TRBV28 with TRBJ1-2; 7 bases line up with TRBD1. With 5 bases clipped from V and 4 bases from J, the junction kept 7 bases outside the gene matches. Germline CDR1 and CDR2: MDHEN and SYDVKM. The CDR3 totals 14 residues. The DNA of the CDR3 is TGTGCCAGCAGTGTGAGGGACAGAATCTATGGCTACACCTTC. It is translated as CASSVRDRIYGYTF.

This clone came up a few times. This rearrangement joins TRBV28 to TRBJ1-6; TRBD1 might be the D (5 bases). Trimming shortened V by 5 bases and J by 14 bases, and 10 bases separated the two germline ends. CDR3 length: 11 residues. Germline CDR1 is MDHEN and CDR2 is SYDVKM. CDR3 in amino acids: CASSRQLALHF. In nucleotides, the CDR3 is TGTGCCAGCAGTCGACAGCTTGCCCTCCACTTT. Full variable domain (rest looked up from reference TRBV28 and TRBJ1-6): DVKVTQSSRYLVKRTGEKVFLECVQDMDHENMFWYRQDPGLGLRLIYFSYDVKMKEKGDIPEGYSVSREKKERFSLILESASTNQTSMYLCASSRQLALHFGNGTRLTVT.

This chain connects TRBV2 to TRBJ2-7; 14 nucleotides align to TRBD2. Germline lookup yields CDR1 SNHLY and CDR2 FYNNEI. The V gene end was trimmed by 6 bases and the J gene end by 6 bases; junction bases not matched to a gene: 4. This CDR3 is 14 amino acids long. Here the CDR3 reads CASRGTSGSPEQYF. For the CDR3, the DNA is TGTGCCAGCAGGGGGACTAGCGGGAGTCCCGAGCAGTACTTC.

The gene calls are TRBV9 and TRBJ2-3; the match to TRBD1 covers 8 bases. Losses at the gene ends were 3 bases for V and 4 bases for J; bases not matched to a gene: 7. Germline CDR1 SGDLS, CDR2 YYNGEE. The CDR3 loop spans 15 amino acids. The CDR3 is CASSGYWTGPDTQYF. The CDR3 DNA sequence: TGTGCCAGCAGCGGATACTGGACAGGGCCAGATACGCAGTATTTT.

This clone was recorded a few times. The chain's CDR3 is CAWSTHKTGGYNQPQHF. The CDR3, as DNA: TGTGCCTGGAGTACACACAAGACAGGGGGCTACAATCAGCCCCAGCATTTT. The chain links TRBV30 to TRBJ1-5; TRBD1 agrees at 10 bases. This CDR3 contains 17 residues. Germline lookup yields CDR1 GTSNPN and CDR2 SVGIG (reference sequence). V lost 2 bases, J lost 3 bases, and 10 bases stayed unmatched. Looking up the rest from reference TRBV30 and TRBJ1-5 gives the full variable domain: SQTIHQWPATLVQPVGSPLSLECTVEGTSNPNLYWYRQAAGRGLQLLFYSVGIGQISSEVPQNLSASRPQDRQFILSSKKLLLSDSGFYLCAWSTHKTGGYNQPQHFGDGTRLSIL.

The rearrangement links TRBV5-6 to TRBJ2-3, with D tentatively TRBD2 (5 bases). Germline V gene lookup returns CDR1 SGHDT and CDR2 YYEEEE. V lost 4 bases and J 0 bases, leaving 18 bases between the germline ends. The CDR3 is 17 residues long. CDR3 protein: CASSPRGPTPSTDTQYF. CDR3 bases: TGTGCCAGCAGCCCCAGAGGGCCGACGCCTAGCACAGATACGCAGTATTTT.